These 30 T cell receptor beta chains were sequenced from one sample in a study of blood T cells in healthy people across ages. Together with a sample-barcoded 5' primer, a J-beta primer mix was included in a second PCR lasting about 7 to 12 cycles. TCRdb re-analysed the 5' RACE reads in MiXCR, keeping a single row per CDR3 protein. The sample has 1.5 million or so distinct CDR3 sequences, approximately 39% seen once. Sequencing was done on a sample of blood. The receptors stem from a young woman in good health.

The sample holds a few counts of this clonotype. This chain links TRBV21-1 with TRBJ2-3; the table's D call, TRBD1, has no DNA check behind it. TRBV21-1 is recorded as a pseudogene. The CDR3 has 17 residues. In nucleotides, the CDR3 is TGTGCCAGCAGCCTCCCTGGAAAGGGGGCCTACACAGATACGCAGTATTTT. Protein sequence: CASSLPGKGAYTDTQYF.

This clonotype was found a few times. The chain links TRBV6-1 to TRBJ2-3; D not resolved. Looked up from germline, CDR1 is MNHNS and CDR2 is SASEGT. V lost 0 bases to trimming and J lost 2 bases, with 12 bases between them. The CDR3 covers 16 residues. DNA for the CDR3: TGTGCCAGCAGTGAAGCGCCCAGACTCCTCACAGATACGCAGTATTTT. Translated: CASSEAPRLLTDTQYF.

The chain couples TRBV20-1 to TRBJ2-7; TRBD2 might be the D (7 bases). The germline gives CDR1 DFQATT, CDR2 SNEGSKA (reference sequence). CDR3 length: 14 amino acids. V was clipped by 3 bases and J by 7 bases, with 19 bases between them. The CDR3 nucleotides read TGCAGTGCTAGTATTCAAGGGGGGGATAATGAGCAGTACTTC. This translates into CSASIQGGDNEQYF.

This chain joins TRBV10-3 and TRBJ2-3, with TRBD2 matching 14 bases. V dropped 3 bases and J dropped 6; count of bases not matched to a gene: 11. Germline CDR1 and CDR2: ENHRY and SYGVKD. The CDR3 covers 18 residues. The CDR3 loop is CAISDPTGTSGRVDTQYF. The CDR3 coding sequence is TGTGCCATCAGTGACCCGACCGGGACTAGCGGGAGAGTGGATACGCAGTATTTT.

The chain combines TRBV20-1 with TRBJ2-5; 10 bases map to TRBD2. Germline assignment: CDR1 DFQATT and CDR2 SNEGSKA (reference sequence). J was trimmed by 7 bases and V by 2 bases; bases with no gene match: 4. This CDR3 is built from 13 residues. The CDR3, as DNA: TGCAGTGCTAGAACTAGCGGGAAAGGGACCCAGTACTTC. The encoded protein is CSARTSGKGTQYF.

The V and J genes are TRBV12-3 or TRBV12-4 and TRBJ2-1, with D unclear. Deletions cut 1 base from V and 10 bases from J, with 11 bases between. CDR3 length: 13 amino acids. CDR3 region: CASSLVWVGEQFF. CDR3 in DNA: TGTGCCAGCAGTTTAGTTTGGGTAGGAGAGCAGTTCTTC.

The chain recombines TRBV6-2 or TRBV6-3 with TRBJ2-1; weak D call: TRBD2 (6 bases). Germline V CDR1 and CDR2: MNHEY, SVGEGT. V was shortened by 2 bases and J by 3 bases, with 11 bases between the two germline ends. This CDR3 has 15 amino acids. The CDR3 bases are TGTGCCAGCAGTTACGCGTGGGGACTCTACAATGAGCAGTTCTTC. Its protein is CASSYAWGLYNEQFF.

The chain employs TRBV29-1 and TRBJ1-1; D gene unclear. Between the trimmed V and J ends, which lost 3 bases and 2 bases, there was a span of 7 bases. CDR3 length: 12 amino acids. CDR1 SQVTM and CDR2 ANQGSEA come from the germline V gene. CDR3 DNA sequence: TGCAGCGTTGATCGGTACAACACTGAAGCTTTCTTT. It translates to CSVDRYNTEAFF.

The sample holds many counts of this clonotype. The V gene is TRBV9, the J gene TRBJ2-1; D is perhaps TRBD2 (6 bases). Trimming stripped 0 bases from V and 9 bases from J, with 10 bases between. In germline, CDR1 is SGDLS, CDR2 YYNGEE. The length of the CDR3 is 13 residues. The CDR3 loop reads CASSVETEGEQFF. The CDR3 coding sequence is TGTGCCAGCAGCGTAGAGACGGAGGGTGAGCAGTTCTTC.

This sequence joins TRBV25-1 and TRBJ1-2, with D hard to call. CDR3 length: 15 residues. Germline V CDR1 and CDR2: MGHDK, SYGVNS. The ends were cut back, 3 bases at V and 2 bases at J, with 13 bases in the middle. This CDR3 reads CASSDSGFGNYGYTF. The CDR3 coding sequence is TGTGCCAGCAGTGATTCGGGGTTTGGGAACTATGGCTACACCTTC.

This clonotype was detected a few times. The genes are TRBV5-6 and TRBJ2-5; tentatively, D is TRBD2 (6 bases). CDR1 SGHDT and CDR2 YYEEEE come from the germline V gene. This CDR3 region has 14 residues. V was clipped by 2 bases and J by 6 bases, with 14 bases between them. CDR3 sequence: CASSLIADWKTQYF. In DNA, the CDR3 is TGTGCCAGCAGCTTAATAGCGGACTGGAAGACCCAGTACTTC.

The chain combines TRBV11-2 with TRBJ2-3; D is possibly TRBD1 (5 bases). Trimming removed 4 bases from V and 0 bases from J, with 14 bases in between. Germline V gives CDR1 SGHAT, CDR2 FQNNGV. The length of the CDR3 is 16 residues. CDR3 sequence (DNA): TGTGCCAGCAGCTCCAGGGCCCAGGCTAGCACAGATACGCAGTATTTT. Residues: CASSSRAQASTDTQYF.

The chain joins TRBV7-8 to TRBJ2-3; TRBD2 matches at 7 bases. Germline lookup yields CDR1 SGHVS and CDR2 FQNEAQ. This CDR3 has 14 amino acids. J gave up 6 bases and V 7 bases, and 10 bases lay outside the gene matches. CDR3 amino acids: CASTTYGRGDTQYF. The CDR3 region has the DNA TGTGCCAGCACCACTTACGGGCGGGGGGATACGCAGTATTTT.

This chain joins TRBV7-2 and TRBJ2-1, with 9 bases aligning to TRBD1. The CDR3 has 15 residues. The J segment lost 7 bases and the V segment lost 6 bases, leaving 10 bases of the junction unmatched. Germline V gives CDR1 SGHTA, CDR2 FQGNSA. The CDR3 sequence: CASRWGQGVGNEQFF. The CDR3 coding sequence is TGTGCCAGCAGGTGGGGACAGGGTGTCGGAAATGAGCAGTTCTTC.

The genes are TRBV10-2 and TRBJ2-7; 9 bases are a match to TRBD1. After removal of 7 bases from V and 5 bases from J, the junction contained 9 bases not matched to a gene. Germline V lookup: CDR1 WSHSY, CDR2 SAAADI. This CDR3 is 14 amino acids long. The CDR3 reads CASNPGQGINEQYF. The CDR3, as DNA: TGCGCCAGCAATCCGGGACAGGGTATAAACGAGCAGTACTTC.

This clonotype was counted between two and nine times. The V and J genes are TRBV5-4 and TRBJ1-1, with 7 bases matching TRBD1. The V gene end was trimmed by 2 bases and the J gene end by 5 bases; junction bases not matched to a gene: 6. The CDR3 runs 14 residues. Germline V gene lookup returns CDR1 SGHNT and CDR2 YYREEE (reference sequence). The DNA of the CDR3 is TGTGCCAGCAGCTTAGGAGGGGGCGAGACTGAAGCTTTCTTT. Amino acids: CASSLGGGETEAFF.

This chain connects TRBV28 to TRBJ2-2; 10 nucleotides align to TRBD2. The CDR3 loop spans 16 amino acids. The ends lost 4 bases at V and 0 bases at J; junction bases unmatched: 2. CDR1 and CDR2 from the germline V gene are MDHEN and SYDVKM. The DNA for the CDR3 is TGTGCCAGCAGTTCCCTAGCGGGAGCGAACACCGGGGAGCTGTTTTTT. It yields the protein CASSSLAGANTGELFF.

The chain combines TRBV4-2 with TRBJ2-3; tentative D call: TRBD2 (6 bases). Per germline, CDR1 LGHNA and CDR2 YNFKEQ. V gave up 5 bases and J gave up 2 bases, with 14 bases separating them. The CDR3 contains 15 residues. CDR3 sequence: CASSSRDLVTDTQYF. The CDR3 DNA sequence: TGTGCCAGCAGCTCCCGGGACTTAGTCACAGATACGCAGTATTTT.

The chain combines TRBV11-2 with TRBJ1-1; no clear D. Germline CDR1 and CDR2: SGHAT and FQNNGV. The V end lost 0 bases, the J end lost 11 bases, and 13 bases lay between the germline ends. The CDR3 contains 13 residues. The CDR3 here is CASSLDGRVGAFF. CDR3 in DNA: TGTGCCAGCAGCTTAGATGGAAGGGTAGGGGCTTTCTTT.

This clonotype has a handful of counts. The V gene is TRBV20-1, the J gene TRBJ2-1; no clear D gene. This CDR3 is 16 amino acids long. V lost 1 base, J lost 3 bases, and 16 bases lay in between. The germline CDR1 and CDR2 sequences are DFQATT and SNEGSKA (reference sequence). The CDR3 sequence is CSARARLSPVYNEQFF. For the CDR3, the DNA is TGCAGTGCTAGAGCCCGACTCTCCCCCGTCTACAATGAGCAGTTCTTC.

The CDR3 DNA reads TGTGCCAGCAGCTTAAGACAGGGTAAAAGCACAGATACGCAGTATTTT. Protein sequence: CASSLRQGKSTDTQYF. The rearrangement links TRBV7-2 to TRBJ2-3, with 7 positions matching TRBD1. The CDR3 is made up of 16 amino acids. Germline-derived CDR1 and CDR2 are SGHTA and FQGNSA. V trimming: 2 bases; J trimming: 0 bases; junction bases outside the gene matches: 5.

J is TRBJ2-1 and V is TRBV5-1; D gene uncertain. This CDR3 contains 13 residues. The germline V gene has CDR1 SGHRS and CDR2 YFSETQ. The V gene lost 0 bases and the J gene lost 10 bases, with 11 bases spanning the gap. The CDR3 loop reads CASSLDSSYEQFF. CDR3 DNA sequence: TGCGCCAGCAGCTTGGACAGTTCCTACGAGCAGTTCTTC.

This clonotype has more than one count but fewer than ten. The CDR3 loop is CASRQPSGGAGNEQFF. Written as DNA, the CDR3 is TGTGCCAGCAGACAACCTAGCGGGGGGGCCGGCAATGAGCAGTTCTTC. The chain uses TRBV6-2 or TRBV6-3 and TRBJ2-1, with 12 positions matching TRBD2. The CDR3 extends over 16 amino acids. CDR1 is MNHEY and CDR2 is SVGEGT in the germline V gene. The V segment lost 6 bases and the J segment 6 bases; nucleotides outside the gene matches: 9.

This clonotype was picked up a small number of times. The CDR3 sequence: CASSPPGYQPQHF. CDR3 nucleotide sequence: TGTGCCAGCAGTCCCCCAGGGTACCAGCCCCAGCATTTT. The chain couples TRBV27 to TRBJ1-5, with D possibly being TRBD1 (5 bases). Germline lookup yields CDR1 MNHEY and CDR2 SMNVEV (reference sequence). The CDR3 contains 13 residues. V lost 5 bases and J 7 bases, leaving 12 bases between the germline ends.

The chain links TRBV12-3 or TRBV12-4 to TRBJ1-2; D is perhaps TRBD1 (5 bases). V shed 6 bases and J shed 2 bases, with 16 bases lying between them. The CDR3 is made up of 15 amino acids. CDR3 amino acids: CASSPGGLINYGYTF. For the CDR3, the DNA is TGTGCCAGCAGCCCTGGGGGTCTAATCAACTATGGCTACACCTTC.

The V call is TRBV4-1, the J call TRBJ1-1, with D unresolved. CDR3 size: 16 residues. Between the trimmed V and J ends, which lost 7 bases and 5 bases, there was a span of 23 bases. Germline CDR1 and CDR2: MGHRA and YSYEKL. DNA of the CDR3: TGCGCCAGCAACAAATATAGGGCAGCGAGATGGACTGAAGCTTTCTTT. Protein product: CASNKYRAARWTEAFF.

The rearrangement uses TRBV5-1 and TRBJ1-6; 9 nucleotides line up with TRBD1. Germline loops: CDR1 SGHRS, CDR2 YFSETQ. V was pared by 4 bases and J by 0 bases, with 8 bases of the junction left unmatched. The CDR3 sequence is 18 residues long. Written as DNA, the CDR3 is TGCGCCAGCAGCAGCGGGACAGGGCTCCGCTCCTATAATTCACCCCTCCACTTT. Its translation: CASSSGTGLRSYNSPLHF.

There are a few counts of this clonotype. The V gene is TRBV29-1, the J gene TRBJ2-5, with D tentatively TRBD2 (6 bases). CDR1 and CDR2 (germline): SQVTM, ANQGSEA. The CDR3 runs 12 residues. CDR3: CTSGGVRETQYF. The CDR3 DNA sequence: TGCACCTCCGGAGGGGTTCGCGAGACCCAGTACTTC. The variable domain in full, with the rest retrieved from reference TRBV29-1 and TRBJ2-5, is SAVISQKPSRDICQRGTSLTIQCQVDSQVTMMFWYRQQPGQSLTLIATANQGSEATYESGFVIDKFPISRPNLTFSTLTVSNMSPEDSSIYLCTSGGVRETQYFGPGTRLLVL.

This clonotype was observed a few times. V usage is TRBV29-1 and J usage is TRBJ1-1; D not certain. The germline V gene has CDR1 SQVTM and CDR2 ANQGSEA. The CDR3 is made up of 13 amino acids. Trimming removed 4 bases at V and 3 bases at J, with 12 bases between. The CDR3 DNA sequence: TGCAGCGTTGTTAAACGGGCCGACACTGAAGCTTTCTTT. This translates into CSVVKRADTEAFF.

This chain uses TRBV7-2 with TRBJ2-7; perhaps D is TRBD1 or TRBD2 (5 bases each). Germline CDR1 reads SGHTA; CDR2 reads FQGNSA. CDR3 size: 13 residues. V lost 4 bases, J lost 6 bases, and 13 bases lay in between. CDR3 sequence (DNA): TGTGCCAGCAGCTCCCAAACGAGGGGCGAGCAGTACTTC. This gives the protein CASSSQTRGEQYF.